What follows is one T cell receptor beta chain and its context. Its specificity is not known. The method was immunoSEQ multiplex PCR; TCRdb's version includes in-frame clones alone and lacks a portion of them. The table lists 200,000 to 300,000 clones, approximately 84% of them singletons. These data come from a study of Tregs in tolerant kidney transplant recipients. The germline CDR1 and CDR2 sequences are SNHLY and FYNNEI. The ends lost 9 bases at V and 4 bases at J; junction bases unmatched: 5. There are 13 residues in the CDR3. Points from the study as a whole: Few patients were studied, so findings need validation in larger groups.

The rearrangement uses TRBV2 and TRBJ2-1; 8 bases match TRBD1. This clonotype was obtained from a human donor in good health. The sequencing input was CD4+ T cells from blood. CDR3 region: CARETGAYNEQFF. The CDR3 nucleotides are TGTGCCAGAGAGACAGGGGCGTACAATGAGCAGTTCTTC.